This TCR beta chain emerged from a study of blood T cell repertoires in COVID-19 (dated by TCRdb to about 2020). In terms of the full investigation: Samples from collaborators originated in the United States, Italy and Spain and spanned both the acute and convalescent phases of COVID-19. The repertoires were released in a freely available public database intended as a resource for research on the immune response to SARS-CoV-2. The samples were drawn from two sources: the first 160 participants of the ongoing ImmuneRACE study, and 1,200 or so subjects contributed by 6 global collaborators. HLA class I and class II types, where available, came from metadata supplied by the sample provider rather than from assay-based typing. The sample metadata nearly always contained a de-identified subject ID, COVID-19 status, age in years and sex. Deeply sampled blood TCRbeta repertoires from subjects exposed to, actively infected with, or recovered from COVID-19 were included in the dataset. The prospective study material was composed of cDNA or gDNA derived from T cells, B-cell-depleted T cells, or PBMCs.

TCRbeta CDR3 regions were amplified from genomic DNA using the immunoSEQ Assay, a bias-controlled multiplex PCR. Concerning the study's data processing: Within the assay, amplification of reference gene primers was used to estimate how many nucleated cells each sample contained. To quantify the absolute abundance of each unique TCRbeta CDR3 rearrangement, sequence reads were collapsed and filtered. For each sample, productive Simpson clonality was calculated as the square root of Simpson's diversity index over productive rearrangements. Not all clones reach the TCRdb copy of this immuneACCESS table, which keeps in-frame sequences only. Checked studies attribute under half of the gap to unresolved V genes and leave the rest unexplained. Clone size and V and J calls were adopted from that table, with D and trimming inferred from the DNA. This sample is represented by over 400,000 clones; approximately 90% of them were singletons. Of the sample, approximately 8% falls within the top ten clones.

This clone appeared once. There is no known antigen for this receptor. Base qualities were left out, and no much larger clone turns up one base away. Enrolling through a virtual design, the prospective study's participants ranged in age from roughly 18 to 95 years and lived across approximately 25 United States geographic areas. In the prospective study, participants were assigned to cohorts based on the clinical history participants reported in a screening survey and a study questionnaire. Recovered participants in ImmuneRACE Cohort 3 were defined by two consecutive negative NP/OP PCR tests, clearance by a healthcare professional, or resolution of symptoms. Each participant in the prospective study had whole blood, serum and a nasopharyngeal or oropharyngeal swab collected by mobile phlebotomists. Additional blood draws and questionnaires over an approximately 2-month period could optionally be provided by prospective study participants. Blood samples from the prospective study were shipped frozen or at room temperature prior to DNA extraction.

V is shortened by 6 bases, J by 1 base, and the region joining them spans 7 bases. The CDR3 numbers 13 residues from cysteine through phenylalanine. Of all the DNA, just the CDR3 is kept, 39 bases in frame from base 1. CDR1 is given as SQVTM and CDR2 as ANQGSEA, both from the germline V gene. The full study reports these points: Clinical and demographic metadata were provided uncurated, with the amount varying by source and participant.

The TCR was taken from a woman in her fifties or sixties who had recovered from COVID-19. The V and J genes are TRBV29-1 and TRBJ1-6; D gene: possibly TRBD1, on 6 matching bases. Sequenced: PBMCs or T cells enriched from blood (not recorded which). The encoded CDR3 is CSVQGSYNSPLHF. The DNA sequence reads TGCAGCGTACAGGGTTCCTATAATTCACCCCTCCACTTT.